Shown below are 15 T cell receptor beta chains from a single sample sequenced in a study of tumor and adjacent non-tumor tissue in lung cancer. The template was RNA from unsorted bulk tissue. Distant lung tissue was collected more than 3 cm away from the tumor edge. TCRbeta libraries were built with three rounds of nested PCR, modified from ARM-PCR. TCRdb re-called the multiplex PCR reads through MiXCR, storing one row per CDR3 protein. The data show around 100,000 distinct CDR3 sequences, more than 55% seen once. The sample was distant non-tumor lung tissue. The receptors were gathered from a man aged 30 to 39 with non-small cell lung cancer.

Worth noting for this clonotype: A read error may be the cause here, since a much bigger clone is one base away. The CDR3, as DNA: TGTGCCATCAGGGGGGACAGGGTAGGCTACACCTTC. It translates to CAIRGDRVGYTF. This chain links TRBV10-3 with TRBJ1-2; TRBD1 matches 9 bases. The length of the CDR3 is 12 residues. CDR1 and CDR2 from the germline V gene are ENHRY and SYGVKD. Unmatched junction bases numbered 4, after V lost 6 bases and J lost 8 bases.

Notes on this clonotype: Compared with germline, one end of the junction differs, possibly owing to a read error. The chain couples TRBV11-1 to TRBJ2-2; D may correspond to TRBD1 or TRBD2 (6 bases each). Germline loops: CDR1 SGHAT, CDR2 FQDESV (reference sequence). The CDR3 runs 18 residues. Here the CDR3 reads CASGLRSVGGPGTGELFF. CDR3 in DNA: TGTGCCAGCGGCTTACGGTCAGTGGGGGGCCCGGGCACCGGGGAGCTGTTTTTT. Looking up the rest from reference TRBV11-1 and TRBJ2-2 gives the full variable domain: EAEVAQSPRYKITEKSQAVAFWCDPISGHATLYWYRQILGQGPELLVQFQDESVVDDSQLPKDRFSAERLKGVDSTLKIQPAELGDSAMYLCASGLRSVGGPGTGELFFGEGSRLTVL.

Notes on this clonotype: At one boundary the junction diverges from the germline segment, which might be a read error. The chain links TRBV4-2 to TRBJ2-1, with 10 bases aligning to TRBD2. There are 16 residues in the CDR3. Germline CDR1 reads LGHNA; CDR2 reads YNFKEQ. CDR3 sequence reads: CASSQEGLATYNQQLF. The DNA for the CDR3 is TGTGCCAGCAGCCAAGAGGGACTAGCGACCTACAATCAGCAGCTCTTC.

This clonotype was counted once. The conserved final phenylalanine or tryptophan is absent from the CDR3, which likely points to a read error. Because the CDR3's place on the DNA is in doubt, the DNA is left out and the CDR3 is given as listed by TCRdb. The CDR3 loop is CASSTGTGGGTGEQFL. The V call is TRBV12-3 or TRBV12-4, the J call TRBJ2-2; the table assigns TRBD1, which was not confirmed against the DNA. The CDR3 has 16 amino acids, counting both end residues.

This clonotype was recorded a few times. Possible read error: a much larger clone is one base away. The J gene is TRBJ1-1, the V gene TRBV12-3 or TRBV12-4; maybe TRBD1 (6 bases). The CDR3 consists of 13 residues. CDR3 sequence: CAGSLGGRTEAFF. The CDR3 DNA sequence: TGTGCCGGCAGTTTAGGGGGTCGGACTGAAGCTTTCTTT.

For this clonotype: A junction end diverges from the germline sequence, so it may reflect a read error. The chain recombines TRBV6-5 with TRBJ1-5, with a weak D call TRBD1 (5 bases). Germline V lookup: CDR1 MNHEY, CDR2 SVGAGI. The length of the CDR3 is 17 residues. The CDR3 DNA follows: TGTGCCAGCAGCTCGACCCCCCCTGGGTGGGGCAATCAGCCCCAGAATTTT. This encodes CASSSTPPGWGNQPQNF.

Concerning this clonotype: A junction boundary mismatches the germline segment, possibly from a read error. The CDR3 sequence: CTSSLVGTDGKLFF. In DNA, the CDR3 is TGTACCAGCAGCTTAGTTGGTACAGATGGAAAACTGTTTTTT. The rearrangement joins TRBV7-9 to TRBJ1-4; no clear D gene. Germline loops: CDR1 SEHNR, CDR2 FQNEAQ (reference sequence). The CDR3 is 14 residues long.

This clonotype is medium-sized (0.01 to 0.1%) by share. V and J are TRBV11-2 and TRBJ2-2, with D uncertain. This CDR3 contains 15 residues. Germline V lookup: CDR1 SGHAT, CDR2 FQNNGV. V was trimmed by 5 bases and J by 6 bases, leaving 16 bases between them. The CDR3 loop reads CASSLQTGSPGELFF. The CDR3 coding sequence is TGTGCCAGCAGCCTTCAAACGGGTTCACCCGGGGAGCTGTTTTTT.

This clonotype was counted many times. This chain joins TRBV6-5 and TRBJ2-3; D may be TRBD2 (5 bases). Germline V lookup: CDR1 MNHEY, CDR2 SVGAGI. The CDR3 extends over 14 amino acids. Trimming stripped 6 bases from V and 4 bases from J, with 14 bases between. The CDR3 loop reads CASRPLGESDTQYF. The DNA for the CDR3 is TGTGCCAGCAGACCCCTTGGGGAGTCAGATACGCAGTATTTT.

Points on this clonotype: At one of its ends the junction is not consistent with the germline gene, which may arise from a read error. The chain uses TRBV11-2 and TRBJ2-7, with a weak D call TRBD1 (5 bases). The germline CDR1 and CDR2 sequences are SGHAT and FQNNGV. The CDR3 totals 16 residues. CDR3 sequence (DNA): TGTGCCAGCAGCCTAGACCGTGGCGTAGGGGATGGCGAGCAGTACTTC. Its translation: CASSLDRGVGDGEQYF.

The CDR3 spells CASSMGGANIQYF. The DNA of the CDR3 is TGTGCCAGCAGCATGGGGGGGGCAAACATTCAGTACTTC. The rearrangement links TRBV11-1 to TRBJ2-4; tentatively, D is TRBD2 (7 bases). The CDR3 has 13 amino acids. Germline V lookup: CDR1 SGHAT, CDR2 FQDESV (reference sequence). Trimming removed 5 bases from V and 6 bases from J, with 11 bases in between.

Comments on this clonotype: Its ends do not fully match the called genes, so a read error is possible. The chain employs TRBV24-1 and TRBJ2-1; no reliable D call. CDR3 size: 14 residues. Germline V gene lookup returns CDR1 KGHDR and CDR2 SFDVKD. CDR3 loop: CATNDPMDGNEQFF. CDR3 coding DNA: TGTGCTACCAATGATCCCATGGACGGAAATGAGCAGTTCTTC.

Comments on this clonotype: One end of the junction fails to match germline, which may point to a read error. The chain is built from TRBV4-3 and TRBJ2-3; perhaps TRBD2 as D (5 bases). There are 16 residues in the CDR3. CDR1 and CDR2 from the germline V gene are LGHNA and YSLEER. The CDR3 DNA reads TGCGCCAGCAGCCAAGATGGAGTCGGGATCACAGATATGCAGTACTTT. It translates to CASSQDGVGITDMQYF.

Remarks on this clonotype: A single base separates this from a much larger clone, so it may be a read error. The genes are TRBV20-1 and TRBJ2-7; D unclear. V was cut by 0 bases and J by 12 bases, with 12 bases left in between. The germline V gene has CDR1 DFQATT and CDR2 SNEGSKA (reference sequence). This CDR3 spans 11 amino acids. Written as DNA, the CDR3 is TGCAGTGCTAGAGACAACTACAAGCCGTACTTC. Protein product: CSARDNYKPYF.

As for this clonotype: Sequence at one end of the junction differs from germline and may be a read error. CDR3 loop: CASSLQGQEQLF. The CDR3 DNA reads TGCGCCAGCAGCTTACAGGGGCAGGAGCAGCTCTTC. This sequence joins TRBV5-1 and TRBJ2-1; 7 nucleotides match TRBD1. The CDR3 runs to 12 residues. Germline CDR1 reads SGHRS; CDR2 reads YFSETQ.